This T cell receptor (beta chain) originates from a study of identical twins. TCRdb itself ran the 5' RACE reads through MiXCR, one entry per CDR3 protein. Found here are 1.5 million or so distinct CDR3 sequences, less than 35% of them singletons; the top ten hold around 0.25%. Germline V gives CDR1 DFQATT, CDR2 SNEGSKA (reference sequence). The CDR3 totals 13 residues. With respect to this clonotype: One end of the junction fails to match germline, which may point to a read error.

The V call is TRBV20-1, the J call TRBJ1-2; no firm D call. The sequence derives from a newborn girl in good health. Sequenced material: cord blood. Here the CDR3 DNA reads TGCAGTGCTAGAGATAACCGGAGCTATGACTACACCTTC. This sequence encodes CSARDNRSYDYTF.